The T cell receptor beta chain described here comes from a study of cytomegalovirus exposure and HLA in healthy donors. PCR was performed using 60 Vbeta and 13 Jbeta primers. This table comes from immunoSEQ multiplex PCR, and its TCRdb copy is limited to in-frame clones, with some not included. Among around 200,000 clones listed, 84% were seen once. This receptor was identified in a woman between 50 and 59 years old in good health and CMV-seropositive. Material for sequencing was PBMCs.

The CDR3 region has the DNA TGTGCCAGCAGCTTAGTAGGACAGGGGGACTACGAGCAGTACTTC. This encodes CASSLVGQGDYEQYF. V usage is TRBV7-9 and J usage is TRBJ2-7, with 10 bases that match TRBD1. CDR1 and CDR2 (germline): SEHNR, FQNEAQ (reference sequence). The CDR3 extends over 15 amino acids. V lost 1 base and J lost 3; bases outside the gene matches: 3.